One T cell receptor (beta chain) is described in this entry. One end of the junction does not line up with germline, which may come from a read error. This entry is derived from a study of blood T cell repertoires in COVID-19. Study at large: Acute-phase and convalescent COVID-19 samples originated in the United States, Italy and Spain.

Source study methods: How many nucleated cells were present was estimated from reference gene primer amplification. Sequencing was performed with immunoSEQ multiplex PCR; in TCRdb, only in-frame clones are kept and a portion is missing. The V and J calls and clone size are taken from that table; D and trimming were inferred from the DNA. The repertoire has some 200,000 clones, roughly nine tenths of them found once; the top ten carry roughly 9.7%. Those enrolled in Seattle joined during active infection and were followed longitudinally afterward. Germline V gives CDR1 MNHEY, CDR2 SVGEGT. This CDR3 is 15 amino acids long.

This receptor was identified in an older woman with COVID-19, enrolled during active disease. The chain has TRBV6-2 or TRBV6-3 and TRBJ2-7; the match to TRBD2 covers 7 bases. The sequenced sample was peripheral blood. The CDR3 loop is CASSYDGTSVREGKF. The CDR3 DNA is TGTGCCAGCAGTTACGATGGCACTAGCGTCCGTGAGGGGAAATTC.